Reported below is one T cell receptor (beta chain). Its antigen target is currently unknown. Within one base of it there is no much larger clone, and no base qualities were kept. TCRbeta CDR3 regions were amplified from genomic DNA by means of the immunoSEQ Assay, a bias-controlled multiplex PCR. The paper's processing steps were these. Nucleated cell counts per sample were estimated from amplification of reference gene primers within the assay. To quantify the absolute abundance of each unique TCRbeta CDR3 rearrangement, sequence reads were collapsed and filtered. Productive Simpson clonality was computed per sample as the square root of Simpson's diversity index over productive rearrangements. Imported from immuneACCESS, the table was reduced by TCRdb to in-frame sequences with V and J called. These copies leave out some clones; in studies compared against another copy, an unresolved V gene accounts for under half, and the cause of the remainder is not known. V and J calls and clone size are as listed in that table; D and trimming were resolved from the DNA. For this sample there are about 350,000 clones; approximately 89% appear just once. The ten largest clones take up 3% to 4.5% of the sample.

This sample was taken from a study of blood T cell repertoires in COVID-19 (dated by TCRdb to the early 2020s). Background for the entire study: Samples from collaborators originated in the United States, Italy and Spain and spanned both the acute and convalescent phases of COVID-19. The prospective study material was composed of cDNA or gDNA derived from T cells, B-cell-depleted T cells, or PBMCs. The dataset comprised deeply sampled blood TCRbeta repertoires from subjects exposed to, actively infected with, or recovered from COVID-19. The repertoires were released in a freely available public database meant as a resource for research on the immune response to SARS-CoV-2. The samples were drawn from the first 160 participants of the ongoing ImmuneRACE study and from more than 1,000 subjects provided by 6 global collaborators. The sample metadata nearly always contained a de-identified subject ID, COVID-19 status, age in years and sex. Where HLA class I and class II types were available, the types were taken from metadata supplied by the sample provider, not from assay-based typing.

General findings and caveats noted by the study authors: How much clinical and demographic metadata was included differed by source and by participant, and the metadata was provided uncurated.

At one collaborating source in Seattle, patients were enrolled during active infection and were followed longitudinally through the course of disease. Whole blood was collected in K2EDTA tubes by collaborating institutions according to the institutions' own protocols. For TCRbeta analysis, collaborators shipped samples as frozen whole blood, isolated PBMCs, or DNA extracted from either of those sample types. Cut back by 4 bases and 7 bases, the V and J ends lie 19 bases apart. Including cysteine and phenylalanine, the CDR3 has 15 amino acids. Only the CDR3 DNA is retained, 45 bases long and in frame from the first base. CDR1 and CDR2 (SEHNR, FQNEAQ) derive from the germline V gene (reference sequence).

The sequence was obtained from a woman in her sixties or seventies with COVID-19, enrolled during active disease. Source material: peripheral blood. Here the chain combines TRBV7-9 and TRBJ1-2; no D segment can be confidently identified. The CDR3 corresponds to CASSSERSPRGGYTF. The bases read TGTGCCAGCAGCTCGGAACGCAGCCCAAGAGGTGGCTACACCTTC.